The present TCR beta chain was sequenced within a study of T cell responses to AZD1222 COVID-19 vaccine. Study-level background: Researchers grouped second doses given at about 4 or about 12 weeks into one pool. Broader study findings: Repertoires were sampled only after the peak T cell response. Of spike-specific TCRs, nearly half reportedly target regions left unmutated in variants. Possibly, clonal diversity was underestimated; donors were largely white British and included more females.

Trimming took off 0 bases at V and 1 base at J, with 5 bases between the two ends. CDR3 length equals 14 residues. Germline CDR1 and CDR2: LNHNV and YYDKDF (reference sequence). Sequenced by immunoSEQ multiplex PCR; TCRdb stores in-frame clones only, minus some. The sample contains 65,000 to 95,000 clones, more than 75% of which appear only once. In regard to this clone: Its antigen is not known.

The sequenced sample was peripheral blood, obtained on day 0 of AZD1222 vaccination. The source of this sequence is an adult in good health. V is TRBV15 and J is TRBJ2-3; D is unclear. The CDR3: CATSRDYGTDTQYF. CDR3 bases: TGTGCCACCAGCAGAGATTACGGCACAGATACGCAGTATTTT.